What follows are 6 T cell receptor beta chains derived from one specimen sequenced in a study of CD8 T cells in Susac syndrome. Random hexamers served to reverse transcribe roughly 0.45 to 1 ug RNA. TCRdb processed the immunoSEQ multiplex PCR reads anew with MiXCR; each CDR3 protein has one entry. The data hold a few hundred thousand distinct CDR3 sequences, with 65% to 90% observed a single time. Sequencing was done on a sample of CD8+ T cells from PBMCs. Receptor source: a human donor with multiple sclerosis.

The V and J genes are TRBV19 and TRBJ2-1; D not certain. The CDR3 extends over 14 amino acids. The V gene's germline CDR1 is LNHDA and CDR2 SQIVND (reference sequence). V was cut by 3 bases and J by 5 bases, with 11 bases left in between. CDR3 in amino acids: CASSIGVTNNEQFF. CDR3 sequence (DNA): TGTGCCAGTAGTATTGGGGTCACGAACAATGAGCAGTTCTTC.

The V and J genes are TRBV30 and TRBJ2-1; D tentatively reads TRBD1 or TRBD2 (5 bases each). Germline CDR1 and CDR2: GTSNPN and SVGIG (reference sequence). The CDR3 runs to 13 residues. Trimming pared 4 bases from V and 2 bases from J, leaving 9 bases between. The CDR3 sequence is CAWTPGPYNEQFF. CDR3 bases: TGTGCCTGGACCCCGGGACCCTACAATGAGCAGTTCTTC.

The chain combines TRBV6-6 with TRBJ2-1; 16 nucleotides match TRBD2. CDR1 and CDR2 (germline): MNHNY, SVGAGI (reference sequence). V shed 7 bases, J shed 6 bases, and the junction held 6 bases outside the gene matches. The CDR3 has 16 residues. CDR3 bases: TGTGCCAGCACAGGGACTAGCGGGAGGGAACTCAATGAGCAGTTCTTC. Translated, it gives CASTGTSGRELNEQFF.

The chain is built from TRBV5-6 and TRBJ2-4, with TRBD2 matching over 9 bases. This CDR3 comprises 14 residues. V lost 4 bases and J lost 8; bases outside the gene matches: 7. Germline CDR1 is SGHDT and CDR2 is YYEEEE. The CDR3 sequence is CASSQGLAVYIQYF. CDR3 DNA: TGTGCCAGCAGCCAGGGACTAGCCGTCTACATTCAGTACTTC.

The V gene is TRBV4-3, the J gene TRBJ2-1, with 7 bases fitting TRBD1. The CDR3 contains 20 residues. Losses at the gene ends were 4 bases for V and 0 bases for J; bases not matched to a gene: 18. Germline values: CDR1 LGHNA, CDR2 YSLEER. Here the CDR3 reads CASSPKGAEGWDDSYNEQFF. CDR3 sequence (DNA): TGCGCCAGCAGCCCTAAGGGGGCAGAAGGGTGGGATGACTCCTACAATGAGCAGTTCTTC.

The CDR3: CASSEGLADSYEQYF. The CDR3 DNA reads TGTGCCAGCAGTGAGGGGCTAGCGGACTCCTACGAGCAGTACTTC. The J gene is TRBJ2-7, the V gene TRBV2, with 7 bases matching TRBD2. From germline, CDR1 is SNHLY and CDR2 FYNNEI. J gave up 0 bases and V 3 bases, and 5 bases lay outside the gene matches. The CDR3 sequence is 15 residues long.